These 26 T cell receptor beta chains were all obtained from the same sample, sequenced in a study of T cells in tuberculosis. Data came from immunoSEQ multiplex PCR; TCRdb stores just in-frame clones and leaves some out. The sample contains roughly 35,000 clones, approximately 93% of which appear only once. The material sequenced was PBMCs. Source of these receptors: a donor aged 5 to 30 with latent tuberculosis or without tuberculosis infection.

V is TRBV27 and J is TRBJ2-3; TRBD1 matches 7 bases. V shed 4 bases, J shed 0 bases, and the junction held 10 bases outside the gene matches. The CDR3 spans 17 residues. The V gene's germline CDR1 is MNHEY and CDR2 SMNVEV (reference sequence). In nucleotides, the CDR3 is TGTGCCAGCAGTTCGACTTGGGACAGATCTAGCACAGATACGCAGTATTTT. It specifies CASSSTWDRSSTDTQYF.

The chain couples TRBV15 to TRBJ1-2; 9 positions match TRBD1. Per the germline V gene, CDR1 is LNHNV and CDR2 is YYDKDF (reference sequence). This CDR3 spans 16 amino acids. V gave up 0 bases and J gave up 7 bases; unmatched junction bases: 9. CDR3 coding DNA: TGTGCCACCAGCAGAGAAGTTGTGGGGACAGGGTCTGGCTACACCTTC. It is translated as CATSREVVGTGSGYTF.

The J gene is TRBJ1-4, the V gene TRBV4-1; D is ambiguous. The ends were cut back, 1 base at V and 4 bases at J, with 16 bases in the middle. Germline CDR1 is MGHRA and CDR2 is YSYEKL. The CDR3 has 17 residues. The CDR3 reads CASSQAGEGSFNEKLFF. DNA for the CDR3: TGCGCCAGCAGCCAAGCGGGTGAGGGAAGTTTTAATGAAAAACTGTTTTTT.

The V and J genes are TRBV6-5 and TRBJ2-3; 7 bases fit TRBD1. Germline V gene sequence: CDR1 MNHEY, CDR2 SVGAGI. This CDR3 comprises 16 residues. J was trimmed by 5 bases and V by 4 bases; bases with no gene match: 12. CDR3 loop: CASSSRATPGGDTQYF. DNA for the CDR3: TGTGCCAGCAGTTCTCGGGCCACCCCAGGGGGAGATACGCAGTATTTT.

The chain recombines TRBV19 with TRBJ1-2; 8 bases are shared with TRBD1. The CDR3 runs 13 residues. V lost 5 bases, J lost 7 bases, and 6 bases stayed unmatched. The germline CDR1 and CDR2 sequences are LNHDA and SQIVND (reference sequence). CDR3: CASSGQGALGYTF. The CDR3 region has the DNA TGTGCCAGTAGTGGTCAGGGGGCGCTTGGCTACACCTTC.

This clone was detected once. V gene TRBV5-4 combines with J gene TRBJ2-3; TRBD2 agrees at 11 bases. CDR3 length: 17 amino acids. V lost 4 bases to trimming and J lost 5 bases; unmatched junction nucleotides: 12. CDR1 SGHNT and CDR2 YYREEE come from the germline V gene (reference sequence). Written as DNA, the CDR3 is TGTGCCAGCAGCCCTGTCATAGCGGGGGGGCTTGGAGATACGCAGTATTTT. Encoded protein: CASSPVIAGGLGDTQYF.

The J gene is TRBJ1-5, the V gene TRBV10-3, with unresolved D. Trimming took 2 bases from V and 0 from J, leaving 8 bases between them. The CDR3 runs to 15 residues. Germline V lookup: CDR1 ENHRY, CDR2 SYGVKD. The CDR3 sequence is CAISEEGNSNQPQHF. The DNA for the CDR3 is TGTGCCATCAGTGAGGAGGGAAATAGCAATCAGCCCCAGCATTTT.

V gene TRBV27 combines with J gene TRBJ2-7; the match to TRBD1 covers 10 bases. Germline V CDR1 and CDR2: MNHEY, SMNVEV (reference sequence). The CDR3 runs to 14 residues. The V gene end was trimmed by 4 bases and the J gene end by 2 bases; junction bases not matched to a gene: 2. The CDR3 coding sequence is TGTGCCAGCAGTTGGGACAGGGGTGCCTACGAGCAGTACTTC. This gives the protein CASSWDRGAYEQYF.

The CDR3 spells CAWRRQGNTGELFF. DNA of the CDR3: TGTGCCTGGAGGAGGCAGGGGAACACCGGGGAGCTGTTTTTT. The chain recombines TRBV30 with TRBJ2-2, with a weak D call TRBD1 (5 bases). The CDR3 runs 14 residues. Trimming removed 3 bases at V and 1 base at J, with 9 bases between. Looked up from germline, CDR1 is GTSNPN and CDR2 is SVGIG (reference sequence).

This sequence joins TRBV27 and TRBJ1-2; 7 positions match TRBD1. Germline V gene data show CDR1 as MNHEY and CDR2 as SMNVEV (reference sequence). This CDR3 has 15 amino acids. Trimming removed 2 bases from V and 8 bases from J; junction bases left unmatched: 11. For the CDR3, the DNA is TGTGCCAGCAGTTTAACAGGGGATCTTTGGTGGGGCTACACCTTC. Translating it yields CASSLTGDLWWGYTF.

The rearrangement links TRBV5-5 to TRBJ1-2, with 7 bases lining up with TRBD1. Germline CDR1 reads SGHKS; CDR2 reads YYEKEE (reference sequence). V dropped 4 bases and J dropped 4; count of bases not matched to a gene: 4. CDR3 length: 13 residues. The CDR3 loop is CASSPDRAYGYTF. DNA of the CDR3: TGTGCCAGCAGCCCCGACAGGGCCTATGGCTACACCTTC.

The chain is built from TRBV5-6 and TRBJ2-1, with a weak D call TRBD1 (6 bases). There are 16 residues in the CDR3. Germline CDR1 and CDR2: SGHDT and YYEEEE. The V and J ends lost 4 bases and 0 bases respectively, with 14 bases between them. The CDR3 DNA follows: TGTGCCAGCAGCACGCCGACAGGCTCCTCCTACAATGAGCAGTTCTTC. Translation: CASSTPTGSSYNEQFF.

The rearrangement links TRBV6-1 to TRBJ1-5, with D unclear. The V and J ends lost 6 bases and 3 bases respectively, with 12 bases between them. This CDR3 has 14 amino acids. Per germline, CDR1 MNHNS and CDR2 SASEGT. CDR3 nucleotide sequence: TGTGCCAGCAGCGAGGGAAGGCACAATCAGCCCCAGCATTTT. It yields the protein CASSEGRHNQPQHF.

The V gene is TRBV6-5, the J gene TRBJ2-3, with a possible D match to TRBD2 (5 bases). Germline V gene data show CDR1 as MNHEY and CDR2 as SVGAGI. Trimming cost V 7 bases and J 4 bases, with 15 bases left between them. The CDR3 is 14 amino acids. The CDR3 DNA is TGTGCCAGCACCCCTGGGAGTCGGGCAGATACGCAGTATTTT. It yields the protein CASTPGSRADTQYF.

A single count supports this clone. The chain is built from TRBV27 and TRBJ1-1; TRBD1 matches at 8 bases. Unmatched junction bases numbered 3, after V lost 6 bases and J lost 0 bases. The CDR3 totals 14 residues. CDR1 is MNHEY and CDR2 is SMNVEV in the germline V gene (reference sequence). CDR3 amino acids: CASSRTGLNTEAFF. Here the CDR3 DNA reads TGTGCCAGCAGCCGGACAGGGCTGAACACTGAAGCTTTCTTT.

V and J are TRBV25-1 and TRBJ2-7; D gene uncertain. V gave up 2 bases and J gave up 5 bases, with 7 bases separating them. Germline values: CDR1 MGHDK, CDR2 SYGVNS. The CDR3 consists of 12 residues. This CDR3 reads CASSEMQDEQYF. CDR3 in DNA: TGTGCCAGCAGTGAAATGCAGGACGAGCAGTACTTC.

This chain joins TRBV7-8 and TRBJ2-4, with a possible D match to TRBD2 (5 bases). CDR3 length equals 20 residues. Germline assignment: CDR1 SGHVS and CDR2 FQNEAQ. V dropped 6 bases and J dropped 1 base, with 28 bases sitting between them. CDR3 loop: CASRSGRGMETERAKNIQYF. The CDR3 DNA is TGTGCCAGCAGATCTGGCCGGGGAATGGAGACGGAGAGGGCCAAAAACATTCAGTACTTC.

The V call is TRBV16, the J call TRBJ1-1, with a possible D match to TRBD1 (5 bases). The CDR3 consists of 15 residues. Looked up from germline, CDR1 is KGHSY and CDR2 is FQNENV. V lost 0 bases, J lost 1 base, and 9 bases lay in between. The CDR3 nucleotides are TGTGCCAGCAGCCAATCTACCAGGGCGAACACTGAAGCTTTCTTT. It codes for CASSQSTRANTEAFF.

This clone has a single count. This chain joins TRBV19 and TRBJ1-4; D gene uncertain. V lost 3 bases and J lost 0, with 11 bases in between. The germline gives CDR1 LNHDA, CDR2 SQIVND (reference sequence). The CDR3 sequence is 16 residues long. Here the CDR3 DNA reads TGTGCCAGTAGTATCTCCCTCGGAGCAACTAATGAAAAACTGTTTTTT. This encodes CASSISLGATNEKLFF.

The rearrangement joins TRBV7-3 to TRBJ1-4; perhaps TRBD1 as D (5 bases). CDR3 length: 15 amino acids. Germline assignment: CDR1 SGHTA and CDR2 FQGTGA. V gave up 5 bases and J gave up 2 bases, with 12 bases separating them. CDR3 DNA sequence: TGTGCCAGCAGCCCCATGGGGGGGACTAATGAAAAACTGTTTTTT. Residues: CASSPMGGTNEKLFF.

The V call is TRBV6-1, the J call TRBJ2-3; D may be TRBD2 (6 bases). From germline, CDR1 is MNHNS and CDR2 SASEGT. Trimming left V 6 bases short and J 6 bases short, with 16 bases between. This CDR3 contains 14 residues. As DNA, the CDR3 is TGTGCCAGCAGCTCCGGGACGGAGGGCGATACGCAGTATTTT. As protein: CASSSGTEGDTQYF.

This sequence joins TRBV30 and TRBJ2-1, with 8 bases fitting TRBD1. With 4 bases clipped from V and 5 bases from J, the junction kept 4 bases outside the gene matches. The germline CDR1 and CDR2 sequences are GTSNPN and SVGIG (reference sequence). The CDR3 spans 13 residues. Written as DNA, the CDR3 is TGTGCCTGGACTCCGGACAGGGACAATGAGCAGTTCTTC. It translates to CAWTPDRDNEQFF.

J is TRBJ2-5 and V is TRBV7-7; D gene uncertain. V shed 1 base and J shed 5 bases, with 5 bases lying between them. The CDR3 sequence is 12 residues long. Germline CDR1 and CDR2: SSHAT and FNYEAQ (reference sequence). In DNA, the CDR3 is TGTGCCAGCAGCTTAGGTATGGAGACCCAGTACTTC. It is translated as CASSLGMETQYF.

This clone appeared a few times. The J gene is TRBJ1-5, the V gene TRBV5-1; D is unclear. CDR3 length equals 14 residues. V lost 4 bases and J 3 bases, leaving 11 bases between the germline ends. CDR1 and CDR2 from the germline V gene are SGHRS and YFSETQ. CDR3 sequence reads: CASSPGAFNQPQHF. CDR3 in DNA: TGCGCCAGCAGCCCCGGAGCCTTCAATCAGCCCCAGCATTTT.

The rearrangement uses TRBV4-3 and TRBJ1-2; 12 bases fit TRBD1. J gave up 7 bases and V 0 bases, and 6 bases lay outside the gene matches. Per the germline V gene, CDR1 is LGHNA and CDR2 is YSLEER. The CDR3 is 16 amino acids. CDR3 DNA sequence: TGCGCCAGCAGCCAAGACCCGGGACAGGGGGCGCGTGGCTACACCTTC. Its protein product is CASSQDPGQGARGYTF.

This chain links TRBV2 with TRBJ1-2; 9 bases agree with TRBD1. Germline lookup yields CDR1 SNHLY and CDR2 FYNNEI. The ends lost 9 bases at V and 0 bases at J; junction bases unmatched: 2. The CDR3 loop spans 13 amino acids. CDR3 sequence reads: CARGTGPNYGYTF. The CDR3 DNA is TGTGCCAGAGGGACAGGGCCTAACTATGGCTACACCTTC.